By share, the clone carrying this T cell receptor (beta chain) counts as medium-sized. The target antigen is unknown. CDR1 and CDR2 (germline): MNHNS, SASEGT. CDR3 length equals 15 residues. The V gene lost 7 bases and the J gene lost 4 bases, with 14 bases spanning the gap. A unique molecular identifier was carried by every single TCR cDNA molecule. TCRdb reprocessed the 5' RACE reads with MiXCR, giving one entry per CDR3 protein. The sample yields around 10,000 distinct CDR3 sequences, about 8.6% seen once. The sample comes from a study of spatial heterogeneity in lung cancer. The time point denotes: sample taken at primary tumor resection. From tumor, nontumor lung or frozen PBMC, whole RNA was taken unsorted for sequencing. Findings and caveats of the study: Resection blood, more than follow-up blood, showed ubiquitous expanded tumor TCRs.

The chain recombines TRBV6-1 with TRBJ2-6; possibly TRBD1 for D (6 bases). The sequences come from PBMCs, collected at surgery. The receptor comes from a male donor with early-stage non-small cell lung cancer. The CDR3 nucleotides are TGTGCCAGCAAGAGGGACATCTCCGGGGCCAACGTCCTGACTTTC. Translating gives CASKRDISGANVLTF.